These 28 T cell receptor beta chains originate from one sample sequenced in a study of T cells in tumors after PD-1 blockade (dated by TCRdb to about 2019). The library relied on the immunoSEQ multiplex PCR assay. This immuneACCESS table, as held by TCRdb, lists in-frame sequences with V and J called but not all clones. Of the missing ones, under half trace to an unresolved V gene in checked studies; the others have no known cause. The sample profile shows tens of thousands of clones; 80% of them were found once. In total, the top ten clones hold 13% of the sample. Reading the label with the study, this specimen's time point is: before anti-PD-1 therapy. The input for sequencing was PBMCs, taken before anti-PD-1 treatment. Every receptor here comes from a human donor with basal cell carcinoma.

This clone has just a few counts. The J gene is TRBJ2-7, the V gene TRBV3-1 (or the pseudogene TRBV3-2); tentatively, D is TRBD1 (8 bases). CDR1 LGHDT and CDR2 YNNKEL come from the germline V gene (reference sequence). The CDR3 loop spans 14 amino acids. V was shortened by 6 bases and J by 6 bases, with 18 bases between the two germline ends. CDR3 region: CASRDRAGASEQYF. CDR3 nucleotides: TGTGCCAGCAGGGACAGGGCGGGGGCCTCCGAGCAGTACTTC.

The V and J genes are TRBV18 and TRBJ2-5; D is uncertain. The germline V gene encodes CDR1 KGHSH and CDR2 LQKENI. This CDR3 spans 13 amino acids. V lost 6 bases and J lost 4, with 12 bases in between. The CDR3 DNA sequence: TGTGCCAGCTCCGCGACGACCGGAGAGACCCAGTACTTC. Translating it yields CASSATTGETQYF.

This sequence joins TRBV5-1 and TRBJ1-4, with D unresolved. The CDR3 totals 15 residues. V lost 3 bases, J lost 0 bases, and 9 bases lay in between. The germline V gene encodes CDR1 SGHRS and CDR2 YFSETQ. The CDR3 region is CASSWSQSTNEKLFF. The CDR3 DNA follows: TGCGCCAGCAGCTGGTCACAGTCAACTAATGAAAAACTGTTTTTT.

The CDR3 nucleotides read TGTGCCAGCAGCCCGCTTCCGGACAGGCCCAACACTGAAGCTTTCTTT. This sequence encodes CASSPLPDRPNTEAFF. The rearrangement joins TRBV7-8 to TRBJ1-1; 7 bases are a match to TRBD1. Germline assignment: CDR1 SGHVS and CDR2 FQNEAQ. The CDR3 has 16 residues. V gave up 5 bases and J gave up 2 bases; unmatched junction bases: 11.

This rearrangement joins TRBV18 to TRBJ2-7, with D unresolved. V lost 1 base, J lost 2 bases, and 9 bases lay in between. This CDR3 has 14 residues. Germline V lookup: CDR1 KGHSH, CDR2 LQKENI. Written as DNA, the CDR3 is TGTGCCAGCTCACCACGATCGGTAGCCTACGAGCAGTACTTC. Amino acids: CASSPRSVAYEQYF.

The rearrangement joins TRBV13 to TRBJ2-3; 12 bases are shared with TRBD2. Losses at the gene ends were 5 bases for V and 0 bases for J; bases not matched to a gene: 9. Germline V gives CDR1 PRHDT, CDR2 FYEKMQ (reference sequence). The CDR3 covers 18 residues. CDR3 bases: TGTGCCAGCAGCCCGAGGACTAGCGGGATTCCTAGCACAGATACGCAGTATTTT. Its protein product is CASSPRTSGIPSTDTQYF. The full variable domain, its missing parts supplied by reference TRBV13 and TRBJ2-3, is AAGVIQSPRHLIKEKRETATLKCYPIPRHDTVYWYQQGPGQDPQFLISFYEKMQSDKGSIPDRFSAQQFSDYHSELNMSSLELGDSALYFCASSPRTSGIPSTDTQYFGPGTRLTVL.

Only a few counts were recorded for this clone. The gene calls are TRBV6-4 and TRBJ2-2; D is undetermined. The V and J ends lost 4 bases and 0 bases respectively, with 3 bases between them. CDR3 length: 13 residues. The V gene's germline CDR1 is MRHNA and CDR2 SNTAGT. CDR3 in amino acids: CASSGTNTGELFF. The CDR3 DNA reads TGTGCCAGCAGTGGGACGAACACCGGGGAGCTGTTTTTT.

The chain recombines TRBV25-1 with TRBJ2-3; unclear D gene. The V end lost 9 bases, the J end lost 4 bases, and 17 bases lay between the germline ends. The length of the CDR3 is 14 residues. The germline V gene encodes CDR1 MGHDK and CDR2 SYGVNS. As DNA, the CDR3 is TGTGCCAGTCGCCCGTGGGGTTCTGCAGATACGCAGTATTTT. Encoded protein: CASRPWGSADTQYF.

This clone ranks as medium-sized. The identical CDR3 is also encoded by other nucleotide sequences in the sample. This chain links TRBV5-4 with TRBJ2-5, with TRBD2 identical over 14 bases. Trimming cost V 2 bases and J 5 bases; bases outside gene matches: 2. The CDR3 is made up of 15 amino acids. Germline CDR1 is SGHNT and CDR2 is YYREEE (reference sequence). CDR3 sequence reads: CASSLRTSGGETQYF. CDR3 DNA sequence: TGTGCCAGCAGCTTACGGACTAGCGGGGGGGAGACCCAGTACTTC. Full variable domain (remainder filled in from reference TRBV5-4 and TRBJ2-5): ETGVTQSPTHLIKTRGQQVTLRCSSQSGHNTVSWYQQALGQGPQFIFQYYREEENGRGNFPPRFSGLQFPNYSSELNVNALELDDSALYLCASSLRTSGGETQYFGPGTRLLVL.

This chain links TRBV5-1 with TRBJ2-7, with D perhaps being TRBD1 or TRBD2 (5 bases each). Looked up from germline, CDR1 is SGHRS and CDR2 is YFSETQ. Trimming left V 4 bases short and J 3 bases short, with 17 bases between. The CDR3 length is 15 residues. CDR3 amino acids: CASSRNGDGFYEQYF. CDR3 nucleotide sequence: TGCGCCAGCAGCCGTAATGGGGACGGATTCTACGAGCAGTACTTC.

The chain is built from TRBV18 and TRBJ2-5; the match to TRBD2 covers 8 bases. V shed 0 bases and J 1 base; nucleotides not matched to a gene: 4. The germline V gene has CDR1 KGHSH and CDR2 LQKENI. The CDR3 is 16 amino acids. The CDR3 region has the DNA TGTGCCAGCTCACCACCGAGCGGGGGAACCCAAGAGACCCAGTACTTC. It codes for CASSPPSGGTQETQYF.

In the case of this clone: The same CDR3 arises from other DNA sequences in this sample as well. CDR3 residues: CASSLGGGETQYF. DNA of the CDR3: TGCGCCAGCAGCTTGGGGGGAGGCGAGACCCAGTACTTC. J is TRBJ2-5 and V is TRBV5-1; a weak D match, TRBD2 (6 bases). There are 13 residues in the CDR3. Trimming took 0 bases from V and 5 from J, leaving 8 bases between them. Germline assignment: CDR1 SGHRS and CDR2 YFSETQ.

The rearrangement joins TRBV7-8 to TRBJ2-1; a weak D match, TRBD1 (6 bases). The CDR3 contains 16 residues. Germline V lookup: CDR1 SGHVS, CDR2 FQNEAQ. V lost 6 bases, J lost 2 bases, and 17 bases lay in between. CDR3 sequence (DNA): TGTGCCAGCAGAGCAAACAGGGTAGGAACCTACAATGAGCAGTTCTTC. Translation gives CASRANRVGTYNEQFF.

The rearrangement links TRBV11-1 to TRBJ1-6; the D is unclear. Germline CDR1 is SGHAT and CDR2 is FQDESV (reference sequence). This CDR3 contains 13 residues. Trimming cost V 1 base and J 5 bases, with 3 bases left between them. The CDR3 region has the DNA TGTGCCAGCAGCTTAGGTGATAATTCACCCCTCCACTTT. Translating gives CASSLGDNSPLHF.

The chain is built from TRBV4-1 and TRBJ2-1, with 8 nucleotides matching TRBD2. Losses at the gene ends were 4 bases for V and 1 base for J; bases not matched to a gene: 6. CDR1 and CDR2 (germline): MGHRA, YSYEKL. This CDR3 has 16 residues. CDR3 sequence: CASSPLRGGSYNEQFF. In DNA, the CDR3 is TGCGCCAGCAGCCCCCTTCGCGGGGGGTCCTACAATGAGCAGTTCTTC.

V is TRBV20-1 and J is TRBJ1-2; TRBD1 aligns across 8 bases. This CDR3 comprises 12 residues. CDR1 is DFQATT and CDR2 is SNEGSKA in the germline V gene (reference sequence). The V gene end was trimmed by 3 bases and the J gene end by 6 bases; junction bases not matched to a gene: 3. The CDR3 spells CSASPGGNGYTF. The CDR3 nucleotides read TGCAGTGCTAGTCCAGGGGGCAATGGCTACACCTTC.

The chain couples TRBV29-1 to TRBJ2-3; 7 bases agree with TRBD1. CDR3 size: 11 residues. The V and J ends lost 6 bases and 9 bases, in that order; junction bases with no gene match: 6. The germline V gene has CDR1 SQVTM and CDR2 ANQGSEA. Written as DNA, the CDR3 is TGCAGCGTAGTTACAGGGGCCACGCAGTATTTT. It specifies CSVVTGATQYF.

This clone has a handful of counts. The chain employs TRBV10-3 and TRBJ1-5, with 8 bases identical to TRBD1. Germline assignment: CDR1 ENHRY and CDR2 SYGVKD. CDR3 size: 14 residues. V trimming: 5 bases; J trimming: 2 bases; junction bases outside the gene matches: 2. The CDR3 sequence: CAISPDRGNQPQHF. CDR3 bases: TGTGCCATCAGTCCGGACAGGGGCAATCAGCCCCAGCATTTT.

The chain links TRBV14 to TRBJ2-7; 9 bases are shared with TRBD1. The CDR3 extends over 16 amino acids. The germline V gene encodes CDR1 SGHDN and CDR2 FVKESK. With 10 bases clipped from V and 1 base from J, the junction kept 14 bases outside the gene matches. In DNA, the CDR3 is TGTGCCAATGGACAGGGGCCTTTCATCCCTTCCTACGAGCAGTACTTC. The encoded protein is CANGQGPFIPSYEQYF.

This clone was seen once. CDR3 DNA sequence: TGCGCCAGCAGCTTTGAACAGAGAAGCTATGGCTACACCTTC. Its protein product is CASSFEQRSYGYTF. This rearrangement joins TRBV5-1 to TRBJ1-2; unclear D gene. The CDR3 has 14 amino acids. The ends were cut back, 2 bases at V and 4 bases at J, with 12 bases in the middle. Germline V gene sequence: CDR1 SGHRS, CDR2 YFSETQ.

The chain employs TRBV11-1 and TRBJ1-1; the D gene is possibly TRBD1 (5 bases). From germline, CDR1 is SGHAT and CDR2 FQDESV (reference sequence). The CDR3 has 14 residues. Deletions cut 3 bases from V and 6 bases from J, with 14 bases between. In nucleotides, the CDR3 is TGTGCCAGCAGCTTCCACCCGGGGGAATCTGAAGCTTTCTTT. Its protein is CASSFHPGESEAFF.

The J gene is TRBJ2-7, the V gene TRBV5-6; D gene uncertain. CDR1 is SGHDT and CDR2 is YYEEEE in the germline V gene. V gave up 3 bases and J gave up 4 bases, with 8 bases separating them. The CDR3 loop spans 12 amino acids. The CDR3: CASSSTWYEQYF. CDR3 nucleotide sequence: TGTGCCAGCAGCTCAACATGGTACGAGCAGTACTTC.

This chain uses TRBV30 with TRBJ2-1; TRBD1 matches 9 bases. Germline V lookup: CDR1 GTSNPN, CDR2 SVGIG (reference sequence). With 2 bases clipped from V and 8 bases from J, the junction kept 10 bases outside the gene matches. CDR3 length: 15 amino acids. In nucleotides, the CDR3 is TGTGCCTGGAGTCACCCGGACAGGGGAGGCCATGAGCAGTTCTTC. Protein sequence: CAWSHPDRGGHEQFF.

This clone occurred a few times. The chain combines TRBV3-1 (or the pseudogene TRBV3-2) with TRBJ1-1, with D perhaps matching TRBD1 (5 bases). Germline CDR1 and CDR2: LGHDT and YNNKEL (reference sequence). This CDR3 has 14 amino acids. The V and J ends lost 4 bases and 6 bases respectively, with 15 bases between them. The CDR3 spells CASSRGGKTAEAFF. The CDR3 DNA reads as TGTGCCAGCAGCCGGGGGGGTAAAACGGCTGAAGCTTTCTTT.

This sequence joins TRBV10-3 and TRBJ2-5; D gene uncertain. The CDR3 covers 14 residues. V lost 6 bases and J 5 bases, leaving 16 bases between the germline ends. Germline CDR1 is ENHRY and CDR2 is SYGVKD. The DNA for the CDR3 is TGTGCCATCAGGCCCGACCAGCCGGGCGAGACCCAGTACTTC. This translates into CAIRPDQPGETQYF.

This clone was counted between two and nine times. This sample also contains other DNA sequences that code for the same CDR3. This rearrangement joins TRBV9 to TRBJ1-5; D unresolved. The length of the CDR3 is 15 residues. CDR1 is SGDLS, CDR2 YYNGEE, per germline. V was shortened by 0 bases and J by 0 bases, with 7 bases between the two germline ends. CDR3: CASSVEGSSNQPQHF. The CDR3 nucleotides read TGTGCCAGCAGCGTAGAAGGGTCTAGCAATCAGCCCCAGCATTTT.

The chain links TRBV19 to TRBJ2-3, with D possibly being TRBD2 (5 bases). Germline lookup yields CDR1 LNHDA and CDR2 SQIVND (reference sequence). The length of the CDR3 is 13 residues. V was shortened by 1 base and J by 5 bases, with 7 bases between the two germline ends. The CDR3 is CASSIAGKDTQYF. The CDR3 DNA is TGTGCCAGTAGTATAGCGGGGAAAGATACGCAGTATTTT.

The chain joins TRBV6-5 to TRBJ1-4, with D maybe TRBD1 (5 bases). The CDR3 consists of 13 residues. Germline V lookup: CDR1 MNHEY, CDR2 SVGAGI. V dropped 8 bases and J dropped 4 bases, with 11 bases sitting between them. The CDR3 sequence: CASGQGLNEKLFF. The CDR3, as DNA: TGTGCCAGCGGCCAGGGCCTTAATGAAAAACTGTTTTTT.